This note documents a single T cell receptor (beta chain) sequence. This record comes from a study of regulatory T cells in long-lasting Graves disease. Assembly of TCR beta libraries relied on iRepertoire HTBI primers together with Arm-PCR of CDR3 regions. TCRdb re-called the multiplex PCR reads through MiXCR, storing one row per CDR3 protein. The table has hundreds of thousands of distinct CDR3 sequences, roughly a sixth seen once. CDR1 is LNHDA, CDR2 SQIVND, per germline (reference sequence). The CDR3 contains 13 residues. V gave up 5 bases and J gave up 2 bases, with 10 bases separating them. The time point is: newly diagnosed GD, antithyroid drugs for less than 3 months. The TCR library used RNA extracted from PBMCs. This sample was also put to use in a study of T cells in Graves' hyperthyroidism and ophthalmopathy.

Specimen: peripheral blood mononuclear cells (PBMCs), collected at new diagnosis, from a patient treated with antithyroid drugs. This sequence joins TRBV19 and TRBJ2-7; D may be TRBD1 (5 bases). This clonotype was obtained from a woman aged 35-60 years with Graves disease. This chain's CDR3 is CASSRSTAYEQYF. CDR3 coding DNA: TGTGCCAGTAGTCGTTCGACAGCCTACGAGCAGTACTTC.